Presented here are 17 T cell receptor beta chains from one specimen sequenced in a study of blood T cell repertoires in COVID-19. The repertoire was sequenced with immunoSEQ multiplex PCR; TCRdb's copy has only in-frame clones and lacks some. This sample has some 350,000 clones, with around 87% found just once. The sample comprised peripheral blood. The receptors were sampled from a woman in her 50s with COVID-19, enrolled during active disease.

The genes are TRBV11-3 and TRBJ2-2; D remains ambiguous. The CDR3 loop spans 13 amino acids. The V gene's germline CDR1 is SGHNT and CDR2 YENEEA. V was trimmed by 6 bases and J by 7 bases, leaving 12 bases between them. CDR3 in amino acids: CASSFSLYGELFF. Here the CDR3 DNA reads TGTGCCAGCAGTTTTTCCCTATACGGGGAGCTGTTTTTT.

The chain employs TRBV27 and TRBJ1-2; D ambiguous. Trimming took 2 bases from V and 8 from J, leaving 9 bases between them. Per germline, CDR1 MNHEY and CDR2 SMNVEV (reference sequence). There are 12 residues in the CDR3. CDR3 sequence (DNA): TGTGCCAGCAGTTTAGAGGGTCGGGGCTACACCTTC. This encodes CASSLEGRGYTF.

This clone is a singleton in its sample. V gene TRBV10-3 combines with J gene TRBJ1-3, with 9 bases lining up with TRBD1. Per the germline V gene, CDR1 is ENHRY and CDR2 is SYGVKD. CDR3 size: 16 residues. J lost 6 bases, V lost 3 bases, and 9 bases had no gene match. The CDR3 coding sequence is TGTGCCATCAGTGACCCGGGACAGGGAACTGAAAACACCATATATTTT. As protein: CAISDPGQGTENTIYF.

This chain uses TRBV18 with TRBJ2-3, with D perhaps TRBD2 (6 bases). In germline, CDR1 is KGHSH, CDR2 LQKENI. The V gene lost 2 bases and the J gene lost 2 bases, with 17 bases spanning the gap. The CDR3 has 17 amino acids. The chain's CDR3 is CASSPSGTEKLTDTQYF. As DNA, the CDR3 is TGTGCCAGCTCACCATCGGGGACTGAGAAACTCACAGATACGCAGTATTTT.

The J gene is TRBJ2-1, the V gene TRBV27; 9 bases line up with TRBD2. This CDR3 is 17 amino acids long. From germline, CDR1 is MNHEY and CDR2 SMNVEV (reference sequence). J gave up 8 bases and V 4 bases, and 15 bases lay outside the gene matches. The CDR3 sequence is CASSSLLLAGASYEQFF. The CDR3 coding sequence is TGTGCCAGCAGTTCCCTCCTACTAGCGGGTGCATCCTATGAGCAGTTCTTC.

This sequence joins TRBV6-6 and TRBJ2-7; possibly TRBD2 for D (5 bases). The V gene's germline CDR1 is MNHNY and CDR2 SVGAGI (reference sequence). The CDR3 has 14 amino acids. Trimming took off 3 bases at V and 3 bases at J, with 12 bases between the two ends. Written as DNA, the CDR3 is TGTGCCAGCAGTTATTCCCGGGAAGTCTACGAGCAGTACTTC. Amino acids: CASSYSREVYEQYF.

The rearrangement links TRBV6-6 to TRBJ2-5, with D possibly being TRBD2 (5 bases). Between the trimmed V and J ends, which lost 0 bases and 4 bases, there was a span of 6 bases. CDR1 MNHNY and CDR2 SVGAGI come from the germline V gene (reference sequence). This CDR3 region has 13 residues. The CDR3 here is CASSYSGVETQYF. CDR3 nucleotides: TGTGCCAGCAGTTACTCCGGGGTAGAGACCCAGTACTTC.

The chain employs TRBV6-5 and TRBJ1-1; D not resolved. Germline values: CDR1 MNHEY, CDR2 SVGAGI. V was shortened by 0 bases and J by 7 bases, with 9 bases between the two germline ends. The CDR3 is 13 amino acids. The CDR3 loop is CASSYSRSHEAFF. The DNA for the CDR3 is TGTGCCAGCAGTTACTCGAGGAGTCATGAAGCTTTCTTT.

The chain links TRBV5-4 to TRBJ1-4; D possibly corresponds to TRBD1 (5 bases). Per germline, CDR1 SGHNT and CDR2 YYREEE (reference sequence). The CDR3 is made up of 14 amino acids. Between the trimmed V and J ends, which lost 4 bases and 4 bases, there was a span of 11 bases. CDR3 residues: CASSLAGRNEKLFF. The DNA for the CDR3 is TGTGCCAGCAGCCTGGCAGGGCGTAATGAAAAACTGTTTTTT.

The V and J genes are TRBV3-1 (or the pseudogene TRBV3-2) and TRBJ2-3; 14 nucleotides match TRBD2. The junction had 9 bases not matched to a gene; V was cut back by 4 bases and J by 3 bases. Germline V lookup: CDR1 LGHDT, CDR2 YNNKEL (reference sequence). CDR3 length: 18 amino acids. The CDR3 is CASSPAGLAGARTDTQYF. The CDR3 DNA reads TGTGCCAGCAGCCCCGCGGGACTAGCGGGAGCAAGAACAGATACGCAGTATTTT.

Of note for this clone: Mismatch with germline at one junction end may stem from a read error. This chain joins TRBV4-1 and TRBJ2-7; TRBD2 aligns across 8 bases. CDR1 is MGHRA and CDR2 is YSYEKL in the germline V gene. The CDR3 loop spans 14 amino acids. CDR3 region: CASSLAGPSHEQYF. The CDR3 DNA reads as TGCGCCAGCAGCCTAGCGGGACCCTCCCACGAGCAGTACTTC.

This sequence joins TRBV7-2 and TRBJ2-5; weak D call: TRBD2 (5 bases). The CDR3 is 14 amino acids. V was shortened by 1 base and J by 5 bases, with 11 bases between the two germline ends. CDR1 and CDR2 (germline): SGHTA, FQGNSA. DNA of the CDR3: TGTGCCAGCAGCTTAGATCGGGGTAGGGAGACCCAGTACTTC. Its translation: CASSLDRGRETQYF.

The gene calls are TRBV11-2 and TRBJ2-5; D is perhaps TRBD1 (5 bases). This CDR3 spans 15 amino acids. CDR1 is SGHAT, CDR2 FQNNGV, per germline. V was clipped by 1 base and J by 5 bases, with 14 bases between them. As DNA, the CDR3 is TGTGCCAGCAGCTTAGGCCACAGGTTCGGGGAGACCCAGTACTTC. Protein sequence: CASSLGHRFGETQYF. The whole variable domain, remainder taken from reference TRBV11-2 and TRBJ2-5, is EAGVAQSPRYKIIEKRQSVAFWCNPISGHATLYWYQQILGQGPKLLIQFQNNGVVDDSQLPKDRFSAERLKGVDSTLKIQPAKLEDSAVYLCASSLGHRFGETQYFGPGTRLLVL.

CDR3 in DNA: TGTGCCAGCAGCACCAAGGGAGTATGGGCTGGGGCCAACGTCCTGACTTTC. Its protein product is CASSTKGVWAGANVLTF. V is TRBV5-4 and J is TRBJ2-6, with D possibly TRBD2 on 5 matching bases. The CDR3 contains 17 residues. V was clipped by 4 bases and J by 2 bases, with 16 bases between them. Germline lookup yields CDR1 SGHNT and CDR2 YYREEE (reference sequence).

The chain couples TRBV9 to TRBJ2-2; D not resolved. CDR3 length: 12 residues. Germline V gives CDR1 SGDLS, CDR2 YYNGEE. Trimming took 7 bases from V and 3 from J, leaving 7 bases between them. In DNA form, the CDR3 reads TGTGCCAGCGGCCCCTACACCGGGGAGCTGTTTTTT. This gives the protein CASGPYTGELFF.

The chain has TRBV19 and TRBJ2-1; 8 bases agree with TRBD1. The germline gives CDR1 LNHDA, CDR2 SQIVND (reference sequence). This CDR3 has 16 amino acids. Losses at the gene ends were 7 bases for V and 5 bases for J; bases not matched to a gene: 13. The CDR3 loop reads CASNYGQGFVHNEQFF. The CDR3 coding sequence is TGTGCCAGTAATTATGGACAGGGATTTGTCCACAATGAGCAGTTCTTC.

The chain is built from TRBV7-9 and TRBJ1-4; the D gene is possibly TRBD1 (6 bases). Germline CDR1 SEHNR, CDR2 FQNEAQ (reference sequence). The CDR3 spans 15 residues. The V gene lost 3 bases and the J gene lost 5 bases, with 13 bases spanning the gap. The CDR3: CASSFENRANEKLFF. Written as DNA, the CDR3 is TGTGCCAGCAGCTTTGAGAACAGGGCCAATGAAAAACTGTTTTTT.